The next 29 T cell receptor beta chains were all read from a single sample in a study of CD8+ T cells in alopecia areata. Sorting of pooled cutaneous lymph node cells was based on CD4, CD8alpha, NKG2D, NKG2ACE and other markers. cDNA prepared by RNA extraction and subsequent reverse transcription served as the template for sequencing. Data came from immunoSEQ multiplex PCR; TCRdb stores just in-frame clones and leaves some out. Altogether approximately 280,000 clones were found in the sample, and no singletons occur. The sample taken for sequencing was CD4+ T cells sorted from a lymph node. The receptors were sampled from a C3H/HeJ mouse with alopecia areata. For this mouse line, the MHC haplotype is H2-k.

There are a few counts of this clone. Genes and germline are mouse. CDR3 bases read: TGCACCTGCAGTGGAGGGACAGGGCGAAATTCGCCC. Translation gives CTCSGGTGRNSP. The CDR3 in its entirety is CTCSGGTGRNSPLYF. V usage is TRBV1 and J usage is TRBJ1-6; 9 bases map to TRBD1. The CDR3 end lies 3 residues beyond the end of the read and is filled in from the germline J gene. TRBJ1-6 is identified as an open reading frame with a role that is uncertain. Germline V CDR1 and CDR2: NSQYPW, LRSPGD (reference sequence). CDR3 length equals 15 residues. V lost 4 bases to trimming and J lost 7 bases; unmatched junction nucleotides: 5.

Regarding this clone: The genes are named according to mouse. The read terminates 4 residues before the CDR3 end, so the remaining end is supplied by the germline J gene. The J gene is TRBJ2-1, the V gene TRBV13-2, with TRBD2 matching over 8 bases. This CDR3 is 14 amino acids long. With 5 bases clipped from V and 3 bases from J, the junction kept 4 bases outside the gene matches. CDR1 and CDR2 from the germline V gene are NNHNN and SYGAGS (reference sequence). CDR3 bases read: TGTGCCAGCGGGGTACTGGGGGTCTATGCT. This codes for CASGVLGVYA. The entire CDR3 protein reads CASGVLGVYAEQFF.

This clone was counted a few times. Gene names denote mouse genes. The DNA ends 4 residues before the CDR3 does, and the rest of the CDR3 is filled in from the germline J gene. This rearrangement joins TRBV13-1 to TRBJ2-2; 7 bases match TRBD1. Per germline, CDR1 NSHNY and CDR2 SYGAGN. This CDR3 has 12 amino acids. The V and J ends lost 5 bases and 6 bases, in that order; junction bases with no gene match: 1. CDR3 sequence: CASRGTAGQLYF. The DNA read from the CDR3 is TGTGCCAGCAGAGGGACAGCCGGG.

This clone was found a few times. Mouse gene names apply. The read ends 4 residues shy of where the CDR3 ends; the end is completed using the germline J gene. This chain uses TRBV1 with TRBJ1-2; 7 bases align to TRBD1. The CDR3 is made up of 14 amino acids. Germline V gives CDR1 NSQYPW, CDR2 LRSPGD (reference sequence). After removal of 4 bases from V and 1 base from J, the junction contained 3 bases not matched to a gene. The CDR3 spells CTCSDRDRNSDYTF. The part of the CDR3 DNA that was read is TGCACCTGCAGTGACCGGGACAGAAACTCC.

Note on this clone: Here the gene names and germline are mouse. The read ends 4 residues before the CDR3 terminus; that terminus is restored from the germline J gene. The chain carries TRBV13-1 and TRBJ1-2; perhaps TRBD1 as D (6 bases). Germline CDR1 is NSHNY and CDR2 is SYGAGN. Trimming stripped 4 bases from V and 4 bases from J, with 8 bases between. This CDR3 contains 12 residues. Partial CDR3 DNA: TGTGCCAGCAGTCGAGGGGGCTCC. It specifies CASSRGGS. The full CDR3 protein reads CASSRGGSDYTF.

This clone came up a few times. Each gene name is a mouse one. Read sequence stops 3 residues before the CDR3 end, and the germline J gene provides the missing end. This chain links TRBV13-3 with TRBJ1-6; a possible D gene is TRBD1 (6 bases). TRBJ1-6 carries the ORF label, with uncertain function. V dropped 2 bases and J dropped 7 bases, with 10 bases sitting between them. Germline CDR1 is NNHDY and CDR2 is SYVADS. There are 14 residues in the CDR3. Partial CDR3 DNA: TGTGCCAGCAGTGAACAGGGAGGAAATTCGCCC. Encoded protein: CASSEQGGNSP. The entire CDR3 sequence reads CASSEQGGNSPLYF.

About this clone itself: Genes and germline are mouse. Read sequence stops 4 residues before the CDR3 end, and the germline J gene provides the missing end. V is TRBV14 and J is TRBJ2-4; 9 nucleotides agree with TRBD2. There are 15 residues in the CDR3. From germline, CDR1 is SGHDT and CDR2 FRDEAV. The ends lost 1 base at V and 3 bases at J; junction bases unmatched: 3. Partial CDR3 DNA: TGTGCCAGCAGTTTCGAGGACTGGGGACAAAAC. It translates to CASSFEDWGQN. The entire CDR3 reads CASSFEDWGQNTLYF.

This clone was observed a few times. Gene names denote mouse genes. The sequence runs out 4 residues before the end of the CDR3; the remainder is reconstructed from the germline J gene. The V and J genes are TRBV1 and TRBJ2-5; 11 nucleotides agree with TRBD2. V gave up 2 bases and J gave up 1 base; unmatched junction bases: 5. This CDR3 region has 17 residues. CDR1 is NSQYPW, CDR2 LRSPGD, per germline (reference sequence). The CDR3 DNA, read in part, is TGCACCTGCAGTGCATATACTGGGGGGGCGGACCAAGAC. Protein sequence: CTCSAYTGGADQD. The entire CDR3 sequence reads CTCSAYTGGADQDTQYF.

This clone was counted only a few times. Germline and genes here are mouse. The read stops 4 residues short of the end of the CDR3; the missing end is completed from the germline J gene. The same CDR3 arises from other DNA sequences in this sample as well. This sequence joins TRBV31 and TRBJ2-3; 7 bases are shared with TRBD2. Germline values: CDR1 GKSSPN, CDR2 SITVG. This CDR3 comprises 15 residues. V dropped 0 bases and J dropped 0; count of bases not matched to a gene: 3. The chain's CDR3 is CAWSLGGGSAETLYF. CDR3 DNA, as far as it was read: TGTGCCTGGAGTCTGGGTGGGGGGAGTGCAGAA.

This clone was observed a few times. The genes and germline here are from mouse. The observed sequence ends 4 residues before the CDR3 terminus, with the missing tail filled in from the germline J gene. The rearrangement uses TRBV19 and TRBJ2-3; 11 nucleotides agree with TRBD2. The germline CDR1 and CDR2 sequences are FNHDT and SITEND (reference sequence). The CDR3 length is 16 residues. Trimming cost V 4 bases and J 0 bases; bases outside gene matches: 4. The CDR3 sequence is CASSLDWGGSAETLYF. The CDR3 DNA, read in part, is TGTGCCAGCAGTCTCGACTGGGGGGGTAGTGCAGAA.

Comment on this clone: This may arise from a read error, as a much more abundant clone is one base away. The gene names given are mouse names. With the read ending 4 residues before the CDR3 end, the germline J gene is used to fill in that end. The genes are TRBV5 and TRBJ1-2, with 9 nucleotides matching TRBD1. Per germline, CDR1 LGHNA and CDR2 YNLKQL (reference sequence). V was pared by 4 bases and J by 2 bases, with 2 bases of the junction left unmatched. The CDR3 is 14 amino acids. CDR3: CASSLGTGNSDYTF. The CDR3 DNA, read in part, is TGTGCCAGCAGCCTCGGGACAGGGAACTCC.

A word on this clone: All gene names here are mouse names. Sequencing ends 4 residues short of the CDR3 end; the germline J gene provides the rest. This rearrangement joins TRBV1 to TRBJ1-2, with 7 bases that match TRBD1. The CDR3 extends over 13 amino acids. The trim removed 4 bases at V and 4 bases at J, leaving 3 bases unmatched. The V gene's germline CDR1 is NSQYPW and CDR2 LRSPGD (reference sequence). Incomplete CDR3 DNA: TGCACCTGCAGTGGGGACAGAGGCTCC. Residues: CTCSGDRGS. The full CDR3 protein reads CTCSGDRGSDYTF.

This clone was recorded a few times. These gene names are mouse names. The read falls 4 residues short of the CDR3 end, and the missing part is taken from the germline J gene. The genes are TRBV13-3 and TRBJ1-2; possibly TRBD1 for D (6 bases). Germline CDR1 and CDR2: NNHDY and SYVADS. Trimming removed 2 bases from V and 0 bases from J, with 11 bases in between. The CDR3 is 15 residues long. The CDR3 DNA, read in part, is TGTGCCAGCAGTGAGAGGGGGGCGGCAAACTCC. Protein: CASSERGAANS. The CDR3 reads in full as CASSERGAANSDYTF.

This clone was found a few times. Each gene name is a mouse one. The read gets to within 3 residues of the CDR3 end, and the germline J gene fills in the rest. The chain is built from TRBV19 and TRBJ1-6; D call uncertain. TRBJ1-6 is marked as an open reading frame, function uncertain. The CDR3 length is 12 residues. Germline loops: CDR1 FNHDT, CDR2 SITEND (reference sequence). Trimming shortened V by 5 bases and J by 8 bases, and 8 bases separated the two germline ends. CDR3 bases read: TGTGCCAGCAGCACCCCAGATTCGCCC. This codes for CASSTPDSP. The CDR3 reads in full as CASSTPDSPLYF.

Details on this clone: The gene names here belong to mouse. The CDR3 is cut off 4 residues early in the read; its end comes from the germline J gene. The J gene is TRBJ2-7, the V gene TRBV26, with D possibly TRBD1 on 6 matching bases. The CDR3 has 12 amino acids. Germline lookup yields CDR1 KGHPV and CDR2 FQNQEV (reference sequence). This CDR3 is CAIRDKEYEQYF. Incomplete CDR3 DNA: TGTGCCATCCGGGACAAGGAATAT.

This clone turned up a few times. Gene names denote mouse genes. The CDR3 is cut off 4 residues early in the read; its end comes from the germline J gene. This chain joins TRBV13-1 and TRBJ1-2; 9 nucleotides align to TRBD1. The J segment lost 1 base and the V segment lost 2 bases, leaving 6 bases of the junction unmatched. The germline V gene has CDR1 NSHNY and CDR2 SYGAGN. This CDR3 spans 16 amino acids. The DNA read from the CDR3 is TGTGCCAGCAGTGAAGCCCGGGACAGGGTAAACTCC. Amino acid sequence: CASSEARDRVNS. The whole CDR3 sequence is CASSEARDRVNSDYTF.

As to this clone: Gene names follow the mouse nomenclature. Read coverage stops 4 residues before the CDR3 terminus; the germline J gene supplies the remainder. The chain combines TRBV19 with TRBJ1-1; D is possibly TRBD1 (5 bases). This CDR3 has 14 amino acids. V dropped 5 bases and J dropped 1 base, with 12 bases sitting between them. Germline CDR1 and CDR2: FNHDT and SITEND (reference sequence). The CDR3 bases that were read are TGTGCCAGCAGGGTCCCAGGGCCGAACACA. It encodes CASRVPGPNT. The whole CDR3 region reads CASRVPGPNTEVFF. The full variable domain, its missing parts supplied by reference TRBV19 and TRBJ1-1, is GGIITQTPKFLIGQEGQKLTLKCQQNFNHDTMYWYRQDSGKGLRLIYYSITENDLQKGDLSEGYDASREKKSSFSLTVTSAQKNEMAVFLCASRVPGPNTEVFFGKGTRLTVV.

In this sample, this clone turned up a few times. Gene labels here are mouse ones. The CDR3 is cut off 4 residues early in the read; its end comes from the germline J gene. The chain joins TRBV5 to TRBJ2-1; 10 positions match TRBD2. Per the germline V gene, CDR1 is LGHNA and CDR2 is YNLKQL (reference sequence). This CDR3 has 18 residues. V gave up 1 base and J gave up 1 base; unmatched junction bases: 7. CDR3 bases read: TGTGCCAGCAGCCAAGTGGGGCTGGGGGGGCAAAACTATGCT. This codes for CASSQVGLGGQNYA. The CDR3 as a whole reads CASSQVGLGGQNYAEQFF.

This clone was counted only a few times. Mouse names are used for the genes. With the read ending 4 residues before the CDR3 end, the germline J gene is used to fill in that end. Other DNA sequences of this sample code for an identical CDR3. The chain couples TRBV17 to TRBJ2-5; 14 nucleotides align to TRBD2. This CDR3 comprises 15 residues. CDR1 and CDR2 from the germline V gene are MNHDT and YYDKIL. V dropped 6 bases and J dropped 3; count of bases not matched to a gene: 2. CDR3 in amino acids: CASSGTGGAQDTQYF. The part of the CDR3 DNA that was read is TGTGCTAGCAGCGGGACTGGGGGGGCTCAAGAC. Together with reference TRBV17 and TRBJ2-5, the CDR3 gives the full variable domain: DTTVKQNPRYKLARVGKPVNLICSQTMNHDTMYWYQKKPNQAPKLLLFYYDKILNREADTFEKFQSSRPNNSFCSLYIGSAGLEYSAMYLCASSGTGGAQDTQYFGPGTRLLVL.

About this clone itself: Gene names refer to mouse genes. The sequenced fragment ends 4 residues before the CDR3 boundary, so the rest is inferred from the germline J gene. Different DNA sequences within this sample yield the same CDR3. This rearrangement joins TRBV19 to TRBJ2-3; a possible D gene is TRBD1 (6 bases). Per the germline V gene, CDR1 is FNHDT and CDR2 is SITEND (reference sequence). The CDR3 covers 15 residues. The V end was cut by 4 bases, the J end by 0 bases, with 12 bases between. The part of the CDR3 DNA that was read is TGTGCCAGCAGTCCGGGACAATCTAGTGCAGAA. Amino acids: CASSPGQSSAE. The whole CDR3 sequence reads CASSPGQSSAETLYF.

The table lists this clone with a few counts. Here the gene names and germline are mouse. The DNA ends 4 residues before the CDR3 does, and the rest of the CDR3 is filled in from the germline J gene. The rearrangement joins TRBV13-1 to TRBJ2-1; 7 bases are a match to TRBD2. Unmatched junction bases numbered 3, after V lost 2 bases and J lost 1 base. The germline CDR1 and CDR2 sequences are NSHNY and SYGAGN. The CDR3 sequence is 15 residues long. CDR3 DNA, as far as it was read: TGTGCCAGCAGTGAACTGGGGCGAAACTATGCT. It specifies CASSELGRNYA. The full CDR3 is CASSELGRNYAEQFF.

This clone was recorded a few times. The germline and genes are mouse ones. The observed sequence ends 4 residues before the CDR3 terminus, with the missing tail filled in from the germline J gene. The chain joins TRBV13-1 to TRBJ2-7; TRBD2 aligns across 11 bases. Losses at the gene ends were 2 bases for V and 3 bases for J; bases not matched to a gene: 4. The CDR3 extends over 15 amino acids. Germline lookup yields CDR1 NSHNY and CDR2 SYGAGN. CDR3 protein: CASSDPTGGDYEQYF. CDR3 bases read: TGTGCCAGCAGTGACCCGACTGGGGGGGACTAT.

This clone was detected a few times. Here the gene names and germline are mouse. The read stops 4 residues short of the end of the CDR3; the missing end is completed from the germline J gene. Other DNA sequences within the sample encode an identical CDR3. The chain links TRBV13-2 to TRBJ2-1; 8 bases align to TRBD1. The junction had 0 bases not matched to a gene; V was cut back by 5 bases and J by 5 bases. CDR1 and CDR2 (germline): NNHNN, SYGAGS (reference sequence). The CDR3 is made up of 12 amino acids. The CDR3 sequence: CASGDRDAEQFF. The DNA read from the CDR3 is TGTGCCAGCGGGGACAGGGATGCT.

This clone was detected only a few times. Gene names are mouse gene names. The read terminates 4 residues ahead of where the CDR3 ends, so the germline J gene completes it. Other DNA sequences of this sample code for an identical CDR3. The chain uses TRBV19 and TRBJ2-2, with a tentative D call TRBD2 (7 bases). The CDR3 runs 15 residues. V lost 4 bases and J 0 bases, leaving 10 bases between the germline ends. Germline V gives CDR1 FNHDT, CDR2 SITEND (reference sequence). The sequenced part of the CDR3 DNA is TGTGCCAGCAGTTCCTGGGGGCCAAACACCGGG. Translating it yields CASSSWGPNTG. The complete CDR3 sequence is CASSSWGPNTGQLYF.

This clone has just a few counts. Gene names follow the mouse nomenclature. The CDR3 end lies 4 residues beyond the end of the read and is filled in from the germline J gene. This sample includes further DNA sequences coding for the same CDR3. V is TRBV31 and J is TRBJ1-2, with D possibly being TRBD1 (6 bases). This CDR3 has 13 amino acids. The V and J ends lost 3 bases and 1 base respectively, with 9 bases between them. Germline values: CDR1 GKSSPN, CDR2 SITVG. The CDR3 loop reads CAWSQGQNSDYTF. The covered CDR3 bases are TGTGCCTGGAGCCAGGGACAAAACTCC.

A remark on this clone: The limits of the CDR3 on the DNA are not certain, so only TCRdb's listed CDR3 is given. Gene names and germline match the mouse. The chain is built from TRBV23 and TRBJ2-1; the table's D call, TRBD1, was not checked against the DNA. Germline lookup yields CDR1 KGHTA and CDR2 FQNQQP. The CDR3 has 14 residues if both end residues are counted. The chain's CDR3 is CAPAVGTIYAEQFF.

This clone has a handful of counts. The listed genes are named as in mouse. The read ends 3 residues shy of where the CDR3 ends; the end is completed using the germline J gene. V and J are TRBV5 and TRBJ1-6; D not resolved. TRBJ1-6 is sorted into the ORF group, with uncertain function. The germline V and J ends were trimmed by 1 base and 5 bases, with 9 bases remaining between them. Germline lookup yields CDR1 LGHNA and CDR2 YNLKQL (reference sequence). This CDR3 is 15 amino acids long. The covered CDR3 bases are TGTGCCAGCAGCCAAGGAGTGAGGGATAATTCGCCC. It encodes CASSQGVRDNSP. The full CDR3 protein is CASSQGVRDNSPLYF.

On this clone itself: Mouse gene names apply. Coverage ceases 4 residues before the CDR3 finishes, and the germline J gene fills in the end. The genes are TRBV1 and TRBJ1-1; 7 bases line up with TRBD1. V shed 4 bases, J shed 0 bases, and the junction held 5 bases outside the gene matches. Germline CDR1 and CDR2: NSQYPW and LRSPGD (reference sequence). CDR3 length: 15 residues. CDR3 protein: CTCSVGTAANTEVFF. Partial CDR3 DNA: TGCACCTGCAGTGTCGGGACAGCTGCAAACACA.

In regard to this clone: These gene names are mouse names. The read halts 4 residues ahead of the CDR3 end, with the missing end drawn from the germline J gene. The chain carries TRBV14 and TRBJ2-5; D perhaps matches TRBD2 (5 bases). V lost 7 bases and J lost 2, with 8 bases in between. CDR1 and CDR2 (germline): SGHDT, FRDEAV. The CDR3 is 12 amino acids. CDR3 bases read: TGTGCCAGCGCTCTGGGCCAAGAC. Its translation: CASALGQD. The whole CDR3 sequence reads CASALGQDTQYF.